This T cell receptor beta chain was recorded in a study of T cell responses to AZD1222 COVID-19 vaccine. Study observations and caveats: CD4 TCRs associated with vaccination spanned spike, dominating at 160-218 and 743-854. Only a handful of AZD1222 recipients, roughly 6 in all, had baseline seropositivity. Repertoires were obtained only post-peak T cell response.

Comments on this clone: What it binds is not known.

Only in-frame clones appear in the TCRdb table, and some are missing; sequencing was by immunoSEQ multiplex PCR. The sample includes 150,000 to 200,000 clones, 94% of them seen just once. Germline CDR1 is SNHLY and CDR2 is FYNNEI. Trimming removed 3 bases from V and 3 bases from J; junction bases left unmatched: 8. This CDR3 comprises 16 residues. This receptor was taken from an adult in good health. Material: peripheral blood, obtained on day 0 of AZD1222 vaccination. The gene calls are TRBV2 and TRBJ1-5; 7 nucleotides match TRBD1. The CDR3 DNA is TGTGCCAGCAGTGATTGGGGCAGGGGGAACAATCAGCCCCAGCATTTT. Its translation: CASSDWGRGNNQPQHF.